The following is a T cell receptor beta chain sequence with its context. Its antigen remains unidentified. V was trimmed by 0 bases and J by 4 bases, leaving 11 bases between them. The CDR3 spans 15 residues. Germline CDR1 reads SGDLS; CDR2 reads YYNGEE. Unique molecular identifiers were built into the TCRbeta library. TCRdb re-analysed the PCR reads in MiXCR, keeping a single row per CDR3 protein. The data show roughly 790,000 distinct CDR3 sequences, 15% to 20% seen once. This record belongs to a study of T-cell reconstitution after alpha-beta-depleted transplantation in children. Findings and limits, study-wide: In some patients, recipient T cells and intrathymic progenitors surviving conditioning explained high day-60 diversity. Two months or so post-transplant, alpha-beta T cells reportedly derived from several hundred expanded graft clones. T-cell numbers and diversity, one year after transplant, stemmed largely from T cells that were newly produced.

This TCR came from a male patient younger than 18 who had a stem cell transplant for acute lymphoblastic leukemia, so the T cells may come from the graft donor. The V and J genes are TRBV9 and TRBJ2-1; weak D call: TRBD2 (6 bases). This specimen consisted of PBMCs, mostly from graft donor cells, obtained 360 days after TCRalphabeta/CD19-depleted stem cell transplant. CDR3 loop: CASSVDGRGYNEQFF. The CDR3 nucleotides read TGTGCCAGCAGCGTAGACGGGAGAGGGTACAATGAGCAGTTCTTC.